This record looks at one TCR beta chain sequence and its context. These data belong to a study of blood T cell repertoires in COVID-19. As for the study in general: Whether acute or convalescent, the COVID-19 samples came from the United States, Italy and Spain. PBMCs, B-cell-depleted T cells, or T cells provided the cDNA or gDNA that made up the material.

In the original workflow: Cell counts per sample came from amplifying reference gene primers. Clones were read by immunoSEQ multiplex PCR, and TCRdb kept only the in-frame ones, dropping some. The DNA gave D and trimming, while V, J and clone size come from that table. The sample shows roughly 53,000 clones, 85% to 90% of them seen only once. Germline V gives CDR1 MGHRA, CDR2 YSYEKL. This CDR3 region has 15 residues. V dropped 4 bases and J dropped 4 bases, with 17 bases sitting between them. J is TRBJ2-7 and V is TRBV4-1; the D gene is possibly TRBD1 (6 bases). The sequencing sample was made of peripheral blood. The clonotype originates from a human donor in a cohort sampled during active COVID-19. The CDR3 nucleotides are TGCGCCAGCAGCCCAAGGCCACAGGGTTTTTACGAGCAGTACTTC. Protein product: CASSPRPQGFYEQYF.